The 3 T cell receptor beta chains in this list originate from one sample, sequenced in a study of blood T cells in healthy people across ages. Primers used in a second PCR of about 7 to 12 cycles were a sample-barcoded 5' primer and a J-beta primer mix. TCRdb itself ran the 5' RACE reads through MiXCR, one entry per CDR3 protein. The sample records 890,000 or so distinct CDR3 sequences, under 80% being singletons. The sequenced sample was blood. The source of these receptors is a man younger than 45 in good health.

The chain employs TRBV13 and TRBJ1-2, with TRBD1 as a possible D gene (6 bases). The CDR3 totals 13 residues. Trimming cost V 2 bases and J 4 bases, with 8 bases left between them. Germline lookup yields CDR1 PRHDT and CDR2 FYEKMQ (reference sequence). The CDR3 nucleotides are TGTGCCAGCAGCTTATCAGGGGCCTATGGCTACACCTTC. Translated: CASSLSGAYGYTF.

This clonotype was seen repeatedly, ten times or more. The chain uses TRBV5-1 and TRBJ2-5, with 9 bases lining up with TRBD2. The germline V gene encodes CDR1 SGHRS and CDR2 YFSETQ. Trimming cost V 4 bases and J 4 bases; bases outside gene matches: 8. The CDR3 totals 15 residues. CDR3 sequence (DNA): TGCGCCAGCAGCACCTTAGCGGGGGTGGGAGAGACCCAGTACTTC. Translated, it gives CASSTLAGVGETQYF. The full variable domain, rest sourced from reference TRBV5-1 and TRBJ2-5, is KAGVTQTPRYLIKTRGQQVTLSCSPISGHRSVSWYQQTPGQGLQFLFEYFSETQRNKGNFPGRFSGRQFSNSRSEMNVSTLELGDSALYLCASSTLAGVGETQYFGPGTRLLVL.

This chain uses TRBV5-6 with TRBJ2-3; TRBD2 agrees at 8 bases. Germline V gives CDR1 SGHDT, CDR2 YYEEEE. After removal of 4 bases from V and 3 bases from J, the junction contained 10 bases not matched to a gene. This CDR3 has 16 residues. CDR3 loop: CASSLMSGGSTDTQYF. The DNA for the CDR3 is TGTGCCAGCAGCCTTATGAGCGGGGGCTCAACAGATACGCAGTATTTT.